This TCR beta chain derives from a study of shared clonotypes between healthy human individuals. Study-wide background: Each donor's CD4 naive and CD4 memory cells filled three plates apiece, CD8 naive two, and CD8 memory one.

It was 200 ng DNA, 31,000 or so T cell genomes, that sorted-subset replicate PCRs used. The table came from immunoSEQ multiplex PCR; TCRdb's copy has only in-frame clones and leaves some out. The table records approximately 650,000 clones, roughly 95% of them present only once. The CDR3 length is 15 residues. The germline V gene encodes CDR1 SGDLS and CDR2 YYNGEE. V shed 0 bases, J shed 3 bases, and the junction held 0 bases outside the gene matches. Concerning this clone: At the DNA level, this CDR3 is encoded by other sequences in the same sample as well.

CD45RO-negative, CCR7-positively selected cells formed the naive CD8 fraction, excluding terminally differentiated effector memory CD45RA+ cells. Input material: naive CD8+ T cells sorted from blood. This sequence joins TRBV9 and TRBJ2-3, with 11 positions matching TRBD2. The clonotype originates from a woman in her twenties or thirties in good health. The CDR3 reads CASSVGTSGTDTQYF. The CDR3 region has the DNA TGTGCCAGCAGCGTAGGGACTAGCGGGACAGATACGCAGTATTTT.